One and the same sample provided the 10 T cell receptor beta chains below, sequenced in a study of cytomegalovirus exposure and HLA in healthy donors. The PCR made use of 60 Vbeta and 13 Jbeta primers. The repertoire was sequenced with immunoSEQ multiplex PCR; TCRdb's copy has only in-frame clones and lacks some. Of over 100,000 clones listed, around 10% are singletons. Source material: PBMCs. These receptors were obtained from a man aged 35 to 55 in good health and CMV-seropositive.

The J gene is TRBJ1-2, the V gene TRBV11-1; no clear D. In germline, CDR1 is SGHAT, CDR2 FQDESV (reference sequence). V lost 5 bases and J lost 7, with 14 bases in between. The CDR3 is 13 residues long. The chain's CDR3 is CASSRETRIGYTF. CDR3 DNA sequence: TGTGCCAGCAGCCGGGAGACCCGGATTGGCTACACCTTC.

This clone was seen a few times. The chain has TRBV11-2 and TRBJ2-7; 12 bases fit TRBD1. V trimming: 2 bases; J trimming: 5 bases; junction bases outside the gene matches: 7. This CDR3 region has 16 residues. Germline assignment: CDR1 SGHAT and CDR2 FQNNGV. CDR3 DNA: TGTGCCAGCAGCTTATTATGGGGACAGGGGGCGAACGAGCAGTACTTC. As protein: CASSLLWGQGANEQYF.

This clone was seen a handful of times. The chain carries TRBV28 and TRBJ2-1; 11 bases are a match to TRBD2. The CDR3 is made up of 19 amino acids. CDR1 and CDR2 from the germline V gene are MDHEN and SYDVKM. The ends lost 0 bases at V and 5 bases at J; junction bases unmatched: 12. Written as DNA, the CDR3 is TGTGCCAGCAGTTTATGGGCTAGCGGGAGGCCCTCCAAGAACAATGAGCAGTTCTTC. Protein sequence: CASSLWASGRPSKNNEQFF.

This clone was detected a few times. V and J are TRBV27 and TRBJ1-2; D may be TRBD1 (6 bases). The V end lost 7 bases, the J end lost 2 bases, and 20 bases lay between the germline ends. This CDR3 has 16 residues. CDR1 is MNHEY, CDR2 SMNVEV, per germline (reference sequence). In DNA form, the CDR3 reads TGTGCCAGCACTTGGGGAAGACAGGAGAAAAACTATGGCTACACCTTC. Translated: CASTWGRQEKNYGYTF.

The V call is TRBV27, the J call TRBJ1-2, with 12 bases matching TRBD1. CDR3 size: 17 residues. Germline V gives CDR1 MNHEY, CDR2 SMNVEV (reference sequence). V trimming: 6 bases; J trimming: 5 bases; junction bases outside the gene matches: 13. In nucleotides, the CDR3 is TGTGCCAGCAGCCGAGGGGCGGGACAGGGGGCGACATATGGCTACACCTTC. Encoded protein: CASSRGAGQGATYGYTF.

This sequence joins TRBV27 and TRBJ1-2; 11 nucleotides match TRBD1. The germline gives CDR1 MNHEY, CDR2 SMNVEV (reference sequence). V lost 5 bases and J lost 7; bases outside the gene matches: 6. CDR3 size: 14 residues. CDR3 residues: CASSITGTGGGYTF. CDR3 DNA: TGTGCCAGCAGTATTACCGGGACAGGGGGTGGCTACACCTTC.

The CDR3 spells CASSLVGQGYNEQFF. CDR3 in DNA: TGTGCCAGCAGCTTAGTTGGGCAGGGCTACAATGAGCAGTTCTTC. The V call is TRBV7-9, the J call TRBJ2-1, with D perhaps matching TRBD1 (5 bases). The CDR3 extends over 15 amino acids. CDR1 and CDR2 from the germline V gene are SEHNR and FQNEAQ (reference sequence). Trimming left V 1 base short and J 3 bases short, with 10 bases between. The full variable domain, rest sourced from reference TRBV7-9 and TRBJ2-1, is DTGVSQNPRHKITKRGQNVTFRCDPISEHNRLYWYRQTLGQGPEFLTYFQNEAQLEKSRLLSDRFSAERPKGSFSTLEIQRTEQGDSAMYLCASSLVGQGYNEQFFGPGTRLTVL.

As to this clone: Different DNA sequences within this sample yield the same CDR3. The chain is built from TRBV29-1 and TRBJ2-7, with 7 nucleotides matching TRBD2. Trimming took 6 bases from V and 3 from J; bases not matched to a gene: 8. Germline assignment: CDR1 SQVTM and CDR2 ANQGSEA. This CDR3 spans 13 amino acids. DNA for the CDR3: TGCAGCGTCCCAGGGCTAGCGGTCTACGAGCAGTACTTC. This translates into CSVPGLAVYEQYF.

Only a few counts were recorded for this clone. The chain uses TRBV6-1 and TRBJ1-5, with unresolved D. V lost 6 bases, J lost 5 bases, and 17 bases lay in between. The CDR3 is made up of 15 amino acids. Germline assignment: CDR1 MNHNS and CDR2 SASEGT. CDR3 amino acids: CASRPPGSRDQPQHF. As DNA, the CDR3 is TGTGCCAGCAGACCTCCGGGGAGTAGAGATCAGCCCCAGCATTTT.

This clone was seen a handful of times. V usage is TRBV7-9 and J usage is TRBJ1-1; TRBD1 might be the D (5 bases). Germline CDR1 is SEHNR and CDR2 is FQNEAQ (reference sequence). The CDR3 is 13 residues long. Trimming stripped 2 bases from V and 8 bases from J, with 12 bases between. The CDR3 DNA reads TGTGCCAGCAGCTTACCCCGGGGGTCCGAAGCTTTCTTT. Protein sequence: CASSLPRGSEAFF.